This TCR beta chain was observed in a study of post-analysis software for immune sequencing data. Researchers reported that TCR beta cDNA libraries carried unique molecular identifiers. MiXCR, run by TCRdb on the PCR reads, gives a single entry per CDR3 protein. The sample records about 200,000 distinct CDR3 sequences, 25% to 35% being singletons. As to this clonotype: Its antigen is as yet unknown. A single base separates this from a much larger clone, so it may be a read error.

Germline loops: CDR1 DFQATT, CDR2 SNEGSKA (reference sequence). The CDR3 consists of 13 residues. Study-wide results and caveats: Patients showed TRBV5-6, TRBV5-1 and TRBV20-1 among five TRBV segments more frequent than in controls. For normalized Chao1 diversity, multiple sclerosis patients scored significantly lower than controls did.

This TCR was sampled from a girl aged 2-17 years with multiple sclerosis. The sequencing sample was made of blood. This chain connects TRBV20-1 to TRBJ2-1, with D possibly matching TRBD2 (5 bases). The DNA end lines up better with TRBJ2-7; the J call may be wrong. The CDR3 DNA reads TGCAGTGCTGCACCTAGCTATCGCAATGAGCAGTACTTC. Translation gives CSAAPSYRNEQYF.